The clone carrying this T cell receptor beta chain was seen a handful of times. TCRdb analysed the RT-PCR reads with MiXCR anew, one entry per CDR3 protein. The repertoire consists of approximately 220,000 distinct CDR3 sequences, with around two fifths occurring once and the leading ten covering around 10%. This entry belongs to a study of patients and donors after allogeneic stem cell transplantation. With 0 bases removed from V and 2 bases from J, the gap between germline ends came to 10 bases. The CDR3 totals 15 residues. Germline loops: CDR1 SGHRS, CDR2 YFSETQ. The origin of this receptor is a human donor who was either an allogeneic HSCT recipient or a stem cell or donor lymphocyte infusion donor (not recorded which). It is not recorded whose cells these are; they may come from a transplant donor. The gene calls are TRBV5-1 and TRBJ2-3; D might be TRBD1 (5 bases). The sample consisted of blood, either unsorted or a sorted T cell fraction (not recorded which). CDR3 sequence: CASSLEVGLTDTQYF. CDR3 DNA sequence: TGCGCCAGCAGCTTGGAAGTGGGGCTCACAGATACGCAGTATTTT.